Here is one T cell receptor beta chain with its context. Its antigen is not identified. The entry originates in a study of T cell responses to AZD1222 COVID-19 vaccine. Overall study findings and caveats: The sample set comprised mostly white British donors with more females, and clonal diversity was possibly underestimated. Baseline seropositivity characterized only a handful of AZD1222 recipients.

Germline CDR1 SGHVS, CDR2 FNYEAQ. Deletions cut 5 bases from V and 7 bases from J, with 18 bases between. The CDR3 spans 15 residues. TCRdb's copy holds only in-frame clones and misses some; the assay was immunoSEQ multiplex PCR. Among tens of thousands of clones listed, roughly 90% were seen once. The material was peripheral blood, obtained 28 days after the second AZD1222 dose. This chain links TRBV7-6 with TRBJ2-1; perhaps TRBD1 as D (6 bases). The TCR originated in an adult who received the AZD1222 COVID-19 vaccine. The CDR3 region is CASSIGTWGWNEQFF. The DNA of the CDR3 is TGTGCCAGCAGCATCGGGACATGGGGTTGGAATGAGCAGTTCTTC.